Following are 31 T cell receptor beta chains from one sample sequenced in a study of blood T cell repertoires in COVID-19 (dated by TCRdb to the early 2020s). Receptors were amplified or captured by the immunoSEQ multiplex PCR assay. The source is immuneACCESS, and TCRdb retained only in-frame sequences with V and J called. Part of the clones is not carried over; for the studies checked, unresolved V genes explain less than half of this, and the remainder is unexplained. Across this sample there are fewer than 700,000 clones, with 85% to 90% seen only once. The ten largest clonotypes hold less than 9% of the sample. Source material: peripheral blood. These receptors were obtained from a woman aged 45-65 years with COVID-19, enrolled during active disease.

The rearrangement joins TRBV5-1 to TRBJ2-1, with 8 bases matching TRBD1. The CDR3 runs 13 residues. V shed 5 bases and J 7 bases; nucleotides not matched to a gene: 5. Germline CDR1 SGHRS, CDR2 YFSETQ. CDR3 loop: CASSHDRGNEQFF. The CDR3 region has the DNA TGCGCCAGCAGTCACGACAGGGGAAATGAGCAGTTCTTC.

The chain couples TRBV5-5 to TRBJ1-1; 7 nucleotides align to TRBD1. Per germline, CDR1 SGHKS and CDR2 YYEKEE (reference sequence). This CDR3 has 15 residues. Germline trimming cut 0 bases from V and 0 bases from J; bases unmatched to any gene: 2. The CDR3 protein is CASSLVGTVNTEAFF. The CDR3 nucleotides read TGTGCCAGCAGCTTGGTGGGGACAGTGAACACTGAAGCTTTCTTT.

The chain employs TRBV14 and TRBJ1-2; 10 bases align to TRBD1. This CDR3 has 15 amino acids. The germline gives CDR1 SGHDN, CDR2 FVKESK. After removal of 3 bases from V and 7 bases from J, the junction contained 8 bases not matched to a gene. CDR3 DNA: TGTGCCAGCAGCCAGCACCTGACAGGGGGCAGTGGCTACACCTTC. Its protein is CASSQHLTGGSGYTF.

The genes are TRBV6-5 and TRBJ1-4, with 8 positions matching TRBD1. CDR1 is MNHEY and CDR2 is SVGAGI in the germline V gene. V shed 5 bases, J shed 5 bases, and the junction held 4 bases outside the gene matches. CDR3 length: 14 amino acids. The DNA of the CDR3 is TGTGCCAGCAGTCCGGGACAGGCGAATGAAAAACTGTTTTTT. Residues: CASSPGQANEKLFF.

This sequence joins TRBV20-1 and TRBJ1-1; a possible D gene is TRBD1 (5 bases). CDR1 and CDR2 from the germline V gene are DFQATT and SNEGSKA (reference sequence). V was shortened by 6 bases and J by 7 bases, with 12 bases between the two germline ends. This CDR3 contains 11 residues. The CDR3 sequence: CSAATGVEAFF. In DNA form, the CDR3 reads TGCAGTGCCGCCACGGGGGTTGAAGCTTTCTTT.

The CDR3 DNA sequence: TGTGCCAGCTCACCGGACTATATCATCGGTGAAAAACTGTTTTTT. This encodes CASSPDYIIGEKLFF. The J gene is TRBJ1-4, the V gene TRBV18; D ambiguous. The CDR3 runs 15 residues. CDR1 and CDR2 from the germline V gene are KGHSH and LQKENI. The germline V and J ends were trimmed by 3 bases and 7 bases, with 15 bases remaining between them.

This CDR3 is CASSLEEGNTEAFF. CDR3 DNA: TGTGCCAGCAGTCTGGAGGAGGGGAACACTGAAGCTTTCTTT. The chain combines TRBV6-5 with TRBJ1-1; D not resolved. This CDR3 comprises 14 residues. Germline CDR1 and CDR2: MNHEY and SVGAGI. The V end was cut by 5 bases, the J end by 1 base, with 11 bases between.

The rearrangement joins TRBV18 to TRBJ2-3, with TRBD2 identical over 7 bases. The germline gives CDR1 KGHSH, CDR2 LQKENI. The CDR3 consists of 15 residues. V lost 3 bases to trimming and J lost 2 bases; unmatched junction nucleotides: 5. The CDR3 coding sequence is TGTGCCAGCTCACCTTCTCTAGCGGACACAGATACGCAGTATTTT. The encoded protein is CASSPSLADTDTQYF.

This sequence joins TRBV9 and TRBJ2-7; D possibly corresponds to TRBD2 (6 bases). The CDR3 contains 15 residues. Trimming removed 0 bases from V and 6 bases from J, with 16 bases in between. The V gene's germline CDR1 is SGDLS and CDR2 YYNGEE. CDR3 region: CASSVGASLGGEQYF. The CDR3 bases are TGTGCCAGCAGCGTAGGGGCATCCCTGGGGGGCGAGCAGTACTTC. Looking up the rest from reference TRBV9 and TRBJ2-7 gives the full variable domain: DSGVTQTPKHLITATGQRVTLRCSPRSGDLSVYWYQQSLDQGLQFLIQYYNGEERAKGNILERFSAQQFPDLHSELNLSSLELGDSALYFCASSVGASLGGEQYFGPGTRLTVT.

CDR3 nucleotides: TGCAGCGCTGACAGGGGGGAGACTGAAGCTTTCTTT. Protein sequence: CSADRGETEAFF. The chain uses TRBV29-1 and TRBJ1-1; 9 bases fit TRBD1. The germline V gene has CDR1 SQVTM and CDR2 ANQGSEA. The CDR3 loop spans 12 amino acids. Unmatched junction bases numbered 5, after V lost 7 bases and J lost 5 bases. Supplemented by reference TRBV29-1 and TRBJ1-1, the full variable domain reads SAVISQKPSRDICQRGTSLTIQCQVDSQVTMMFWYRQQPGQSLTLIATANQGSEATYESGFVIDKFPISRPNLTFSTLTVSNMSPEDSSIYLCSADRGETEAFFGQGTRLTVV.

This chain connects TRBV2 to TRBJ2-1; D unresolved. Trimming took 4 bases from V and 8 from J, leaving 15 bases between them. CDR3 size: 14 residues. Germline lookup yields CDR1 SNHLY and CDR2 FYNNEI. The CDR3 reads CASSAQVLRDEQFF. CDR3 in DNA: TGTGCCAGCAGTGCGCAGGTTCTAAGAGATGAGCAGTTCTTC.

The chain is built from TRBV3-1 (or the pseudogene TRBV3-2) and TRBJ1-1; unclear D gene. CDR1 LGHDT and CDR2 YNNKEL come from the germline V gene (reference sequence). The CDR3 loop spans 13 amino acids. The V end lost 0 bases, the J end lost 7 bases, and 9 bases lay between the germline ends. The CDR3 DNA follows: TGTGCCAGCAGCCAAGATTATGGCCGTGAAGCTTTCTTT. This codes for CASSQDYGREAFF.

The V call is TRBV12-3 or TRBV12-4, the J call TRBJ1-2; a weak D match, TRBD1 (6 bases). Trimming stripped 6 bases from V and 7 bases from J, with 9 bases between. This CDR3 comprises 11 residues. DNA of the CDR3: TGTGCCAGCAGGGGGGCTGGTGGCTACACCTTC. Translated: CASRGAGGYTF.

This chain uses TRBV6-1 with TRBJ1-6; unclear D gene. CDR1 and CDR2 from the germline V gene are MNHNS and SASEGT. V was clipped by 1 base and J by 0 bases, with 7 bases between them. The length of the CDR3 is 16 residues. CDR3: CASSEGKSSYNSPLHF. CDR3 DNA: TGTGCCAGCAGTGAAGGAAAGAGCTCCTATAATTCACCCCTCCACTTT.

The chain is built from TRBV2 and TRBJ2-2; TRBD1 might be the D (6 bases). The V end was cut by 5 bases, the J end by 5 bases, with 15 bases between. The CDR3 sequence is 15 residues long. The V gene's germline CDR1 is SNHLY and CDR2 FYNNEI. CDR3 bases: TGTGCCAGCAGTTCCGGGACACTCGTGACCGGGGAGCTGTTTTTT. Translation gives CASSSGTLVTGELFF.

In this sample, this clone turned up once. The J gene is TRBJ1-2, the V gene TRBV4-2; 8 positions match TRBD1. The CDR3 is 17 residues long. From germline, CDR1 is LGHNA and CDR2 YNFKEQ. V was clipped by 4 bases and J by 6 bases; unmatched bases: 16. The CDR3 coding sequence is TGTGCCAGCAGCCGAACCCGCGGCGACAGGGGAATGGATGGCTACACCTTC. As protein: CASSRTRGDRGMDGYTF.

The V gene is TRBV28, the J gene TRBJ1-2; TRBD1 aligns across 8 bases. V trimming: 4 bases; J trimming: 9 bases; junction bases outside the gene matches: 10. CDR1 and CDR2 from the germline V gene are MDHEN and SYDVKM. The CDR3 spans 14 residues. This chain's CDR3 is CASSSAGQGESYTF. The CDR3 DNA follows: TGTGCCAGCAGTTCCGCCGGACAGGGAGAGAGCTACACCTTC.

This rearrangement joins TRBV6-5 to TRBJ1-2; unclear D gene. The length of the CDR3 is 13 residues. The germline CDR1 and CDR2 sequences are MNHEY and SVGAGI. The germline V and J ends were trimmed by 2 bases and 8 bases, with 12 bases remaining between them. The CDR3 spells CASSYQHGGGYTF. CDR3 nucleotide sequence: TGTGCCAGCAGTTACCAGCACGGAGGAGGCTACACCTTC.

V and J are TRBV5-1 and TRBJ2-2; TRBD2 agrees at 13 bases. The germline CDR1 and CDR2 sequences are SGHRS and YFSETQ. The CDR3 has 17 residues. V shed 0 bases and J 5 bases; nucleotides not matched to a gene: 4. Here the CDR3 reads CASSLVGLAGKTGELFF. In nucleotides, the CDR3 is TGCGCCAGCAGCTTGGTGGGACTAGCGGGGAAGACCGGGGAGCTGTTTTTT.

The chain couples TRBV2 to TRBJ2-7, with 7 bases lining up with TRBD2. This CDR3 contains 14 residues. Germline CDR1 is SNHLY and CDR2 is FYNNEI. The ends lost 2 bases at V and 3 bases at J; junction bases unmatched: 4. The chain's CDR3 is CASSEMWGGYEQYF. Here the CDR3 DNA reads TGTGCCAGCAGTGAAATGTGGGGGGGCTACGAGCAGTACTTC.

The chain joins TRBV7-9 to TRBJ1-1; D unresolved. The V end lost 0 bases, the J end lost 5 bases, and 7 bases lay between the germline ends. This CDR3 contains 13 residues. Germline V CDR1 and CDR2: SEHNR, FQNEAQ (reference sequence). The CDR3 here is CASSLAGETEAFF. In nucleotides, the CDR3 is TGTGCCAGCAGCTTAGCTGGTGAGACTGAAGCTTTCTTT.

CDR3 region: CASSALQGADEQYF. Written as DNA, the CDR3 is TGTGCCAGCAGCGCCCTACAGGGGGCCGACGAGCAGTACTTC. J is TRBJ2-7 and V is TRBV9, with 9 nucleotides matching TRBD1. CDR1 is SGDLS, CDR2 YYNGEE, per germline. V lost 3 bases to trimming and J lost 5 bases; unmatched junction nucleotides: 6. This CDR3 has 14 residues.

This chain links TRBV27 with TRBJ1-1; D is possibly TRBD1 (5 bases). The V end lost 1 base, the J end lost 11 bases, and 11 bases lay between the germline ends. Germline loops: CDR1 MNHEY, CDR2 SMNVEV (reference sequence). The CDR3 runs to 12 residues. CDR3 residues: CASSLFGGMAFF. CDR3 bases: TGTGCCAGCAGTTTATTCGGGGGGATGGCTTTCTTT.

For the CDR3, the DNA is TGTGCCAGCACCAGGACAGTGATGATCTATGGCTACACCTTC. Translation: CASTRTVMIYGYTF. This chain links TRBV6-5 with TRBJ1-2; tentatively, D is TRBD1 (6 bases). V dropped 7 bases and J dropped 4 bases, with 16 bases sitting between them. Germline-derived CDR1 and CDR2 are MNHEY and SVGAGI. The CDR3 contains 14 residues.

The V gene is TRBV3-1 (or the pseudogene TRBV3-2), the J gene TRBJ2-7; TRBD2 is a possible D gene (7 bases). This CDR3 is built from 18 residues. Germline V gene lookup returns CDR1 LGHDT and CDR2 YNNKEL (reference sequence). V was pared by 0 bases and J by 1 base, with 19 bases between. The CDR3: CASSQDATRGAISYEQYF. The CDR3 coding sequence is TGTGCCAGCAGCCAAGACGCCACCCGGGGGGCTATATCCTACGAGCAGTACTTC.

This clone has a single count. The chain has TRBV4-2 and TRBJ1-2; no reliable D call. CDR1 LGHNA and CDR2 YNFKEQ come from the germline V gene. There are 13 residues in the CDR3. V gave up 0 bases and J gave up 7 bases, with 9 bases separating them. The CDR3 bases are TGTGCCAGCAGCCAAGAGGAGGGAAGTGGCTACACCTTC. Translating gives CASSQEEGSGYTF.

J is TRBJ1-3 and V is TRBV19; D call uncertain. V was trimmed by 6 bases and J by 2 bases, leaving 17 bases between them. The CDR3 length is 16 residues. Germline V lookup: CDR1 LNHDA, CDR2 SQIVND (reference sequence). This chain's CDR3 is CASSLMRGSTGNTIYF. CDR3 coding DNA: TGTGCCAGTAGCCTGATGCGGGGATCAACTGGAAACACCATATATTTT.

This clone was detected only a few times. DNA of the CDR3: TGTGCCAGCAGTTACACTAGCGGCCGAGGCAATGAGCAGTTCTTC. Its protein product is CASSYTSGRGNEQFF. V gene TRBV6-5 combines with J gene TRBJ2-1; 8 bases align to TRBD2. The CDR3 loop spans 15 amino acids. Trimming cost V 2 bases and J 6 bases; bases outside gene matches: 6. CDR1 and CDR2 from the germline V gene are MNHEY and SVGAGI.

Details on this clone: Different DNA sequences within this sample yield the same CDR3. This chain uses TRBV20-1 with TRBJ2-7; tentative D call: TRBD1 (6 bases). V lost 3 bases to trimming and J lost 4 bases, with 7 bases between them. Germline assignment: CDR1 DFQATT and CDR2 SNEGSKA (reference sequence). This CDR3 region has 11 residues. The CDR3 DNA reads as TGCAGTGCTAGCCAGGGGTACGAGCAGTACTTC. Translated, it gives CSASQGYEQYF.

As to this clone: Other DNA sequences within the sample encode an identical CDR3. This chain uses TRBV11-3 with TRBJ2-1, with 7 bases lining up with TRBD1. V trimming: 3 bases; J trimming: 7 bases; junction bases outside the gene matches: 3. CDR1 and CDR2 (germline): SGHNT, YENEEA. The CDR3 runs 13 residues. The CDR3 coding sequence is TGTGCCAGCAGCTTTTCAGGGGGTAATGAGCAGTTCTTC. It specifies CASSFSGGNEQFF.

The chain links TRBV30 to TRBJ2-7, with TRBD2 as a possible D gene (7 bases). CDR1 and CDR2 (germline): GTSNPN, SVGIG (reference sequence). Between the trimmed V and J ends, which lost 2 bases and 3 bases, there was a span of 14 bases. The CDR3 loop spans 14 amino acids. The CDR3 protein is CAWSPRGALYEQYF. Written as DNA, the CDR3 is TGTGCCTGGAGTCCCCGGGGGGCCCTCTACGAGCAGTACTTC.